A single sample gave rise to the 32 T cell receptor beta chains below, sequenced in a study of cytomegalovirus exposure and HLA in healthy donors. Here immunoSEQ multiplex PCR was the method, and the copy in TCRdb shows in-frame clones only, minus some. The table lists approximately 240,000 clones, about 93% of them singletons. Sequencing was carried out using PBMCs. The receptors come from a woman between 18 and 29 years old in good health and CMV-seronegative.

This clone came up once. CDR3 protein: CAISRDANTEAFF. The CDR3 coding sequence is TGTGCCATTTCTAGAGACGCCAACACTGAAGCTTTCTTT. The chain joins TRBV18 to TRBJ1-1; D unclear. With 10 bases removed from V and 2 bases from J, the gap between germline ends came to 14 bases. This CDR3 is built from 13 residues. The germline V gene encodes CDR1 KGHSH and CDR2 LQKENI.

The J gene is TRBJ1-2, the V gene TRBV30; 8 positions agree with TRBD1. The germline CDR1 and CDR2 sequences are GTSNPN and SVGIG (reference sequence). The CDR3 runs 13 residues. The trim removed 8 bases at V and 3 bases at J, leaving 8 bases unmatched. CDR3: CARTWGQDYGYTF. Here the CDR3 DNA reads TGTGCCAGAACCTGGGGACAGGACTATGGCTACACCTTC.

The chain has TRBV7-9 and TRBJ2-2, with a possible D match to TRBD2 (5 bases). V was cut by 1 base and J by 4 bases, with 7 bases left in between. Germline V lookup: CDR1 SEHNR, CDR2 FQNEAQ (reference sequence). This CDR3 has 14 residues. CDR3 residues: CASSLVRGTGELFF. CDR3 nucleotides: TGTGCCAGCAGCTTAGTACGGGGCACCGGGGAGCTGTTTTTT.

This rearrangement joins TRBV5-5 to TRBJ1-2; the D gene is possibly TRBD1 (6 bases). Germline V gives CDR1 SGHKS, CDR2 YYEKEE (reference sequence). V was clipped by 4 bases and J by 7 bases, with 11 bases between them. The CDR3 consists of 12 residues. The CDR3 loop reads CASSRVGAGYTF. For the CDR3, the DNA is TGTGCCAGCAGCCGCGTGGGGGCTGGCTACACCTTC.

The genes are TRBV7-9 and TRBJ2-7; 8 bases map to TRBD1. The ends lost 4 bases at V and 2 bases at J; junction bases unmatched: 7. Germline V gives CDR1 SEHNR, CDR2 FQNEAQ (reference sequence). There are 15 residues in the CDR3. CDR3 in amino acids: CASSSGQGETYEQYF. The CDR3 DNA reads as TGTGCCAGCAGCTCAGGACAGGGCGAAACCTACGAGCAGTACTTC.

CDR3 sequence reads: CASSALHQGDTEAFF. The CDR3 DNA reads TGCGCCAGCAGTGCACTGCACCAGGGGGACACTGAAGCTTTCTTT. The rearrangement links TRBV10-1 to TRBJ1-1; 7 bases are a match to TRBD1. V shed 4 bases, J shed 3 bases, and the junction held 8 bases outside the gene matches. Germline CDR1 and CDR2: WNHNN and SYGVQD (reference sequence). This CDR3 has 15 amino acids.

This chain joins TRBV9 and TRBJ2-1, with a possible D match to TRBD2 (5 bases). V was trimmed by 3 bases and J by 2 bases, leaving 6 bases between them. The CDR3 spans 13 residues. The V gene's germline CDR1 is SGDLS and CDR2 YYNGEE. Written as DNA, the CDR3 is TGTGCCAGCAGCGCCGGGACCTACAATGAGCAGTTCTTC. Protein: CASSAGTYNEQFF.

The J gene is TRBJ1-1, the V gene TRBV7-2; D is unclear. Germline-derived CDR1 and CDR2 are SGHTA and FQGNSA. The CDR3 is 12 amino acids. Trimming took 5 bases from V and 6 from J, leaving 10 bases between them. The CDR3 bases are TGTGCCAGCAGCCTCTCCCGGGCTGAAGCTTTCTTT. Its translation is CASSLSRAEAFF.

The table lists this clone with a count of one. The chain links TRBV10-3 to TRBJ2-7; D may be TRBD2 (5 bases). The CDR3 spans 13 residues. Trimming shortened V by 8 bases and J by 0 bases, and 11 bases separated the two germline ends. Looked up from germline, CDR1 is ENHRY and CDR2 is SYGVKD. The CDR3 reads CAISGKSSYEQYF. DNA for the CDR3: TGTGCCATCTCCGGGAAGAGCTCCTACGAGCAGTACTTC.

The CDR3 DNA reads as TGCGCCAGCAGCTTGGAAGCGGGAGGGATCTACGAGCAGTACTTC. It codes for CASSLEAGGIYEQYF. V usage is TRBV5-1 and J usage is TRBJ2-7; 10 bases map to TRBD2. Germline V gene lookup returns CDR1 SGHRS and CDR2 YFSETQ. V was pared by 0 bases and J by 3 bases, with 3 bases of the junction left unmatched. This CDR3 is 15 amino acids long.

This clone was seen a single time. The chain carries TRBV27 and TRBJ1-2, with 8 bases lining up with TRBD1. Germline V gives CDR1 MNHEY, CDR2 SMNVEV (reference sequence). There are 14 residues in the CDR3. J was trimmed by 4 bases and V by 3 bases; bases with no gene match: 4. The CDR3 reads CASSLLQGGYGYTF. In nucleotides, the CDR3 is TGTGCCAGCAGTTTGTTACAGGGGGGCTATGGCTACACCTTC.

The chain joins TRBV10-1 to TRBJ1-4, with a weak D call TRBD1 (6 bases). Germline V gene sequence: CDR1 WNHNN, CDR2 SYGVQD (reference sequence). The CDR3 extends over 13 amino acids. Trimming pared 9 bases from V and 0 bases from J, leaving 8 bases between. The CDR3 nucleotides are TGCGCCAGTGGACAGACAACTAATGAAAAACTGTTTTTT. Protein product: CASGQTTNEKLFF.

The V gene is TRBV28, the J gene TRBJ2-7; no definite D call. The CDR3 spans 14 residues. With 4 bases removed from V and 7 bases from J, the gap between germline ends came to 17 bases. Looked up from germline, CDR1 is MDHEN and CDR2 is SYDVKM. The CDR3 DNA reads as TGTGCCAGCAGTTCAGACTTAGGTCTGGTAGAGCAGTACTTC. Its translation: CASSSDLGLVEQYF.

This clone was observed once. The chain joins TRBV25-1 to TRBJ2-7; possible D gene TRBD1, 6 bases. The V end was cut by 7 bases, the J end by 6 bases, with 16 bases between. Per germline, CDR1 MGHDK and CDR2 SYGVNS. CDR3 size: 13 residues. The CDR3 reads CASTPGQLLEQYF. The DNA for the CDR3 is TGTGCCAGCACACCGGGACAACTGCTCGAGCAGTACTTC.

The chain combines TRBV5-1 with TRBJ1-1, with TRBD1 matching over 7 bases. CDR3 size: 14 residues. Trimming took 7 bases from V and 4 from J; bases not matched to a gene: 10. CDR1 is SGHRS and CDR2 is YFSETQ in the germline V gene. This CDR3 is CASFDNRGVTEAFF. The DNA of the CDR3 is TGCGCCAGCTTCGATAACAGGGGCGTCACTGAAGCTTTCTTT.

CDR3 sequence reads: CAISEGTGQSSYNEQFF. The CDR3 DNA follows: TGTGCCATCAGTGAGGGGACAGGGCAAAGCTCCTACAATGAGCAGTTCTTC. This sequence joins TRBV10-3 and TRBJ2-1; 9 bases are shared with TRBD1. CDR1 is ENHRY, CDR2 SYGVKD, per germline. The CDR3 loop spans 17 amino acids. V lost 2 bases and J lost 0; bases outside the gene matches: 5.

The chain has TRBV4-2 and TRBJ2-1, with 11 positions matching TRBD2. The CDR3 sequence is 18 residues long. CDR1 and CDR2 (germline): LGHNA, YNFKEQ. With V trimmed by 0 bases and J by 7 bases, 11 bases remained unmatched. This CDR3 reads CASSQERVAGGPGNEQFF. The CDR3 nucleotides read TGTGCCAGCAGCCAAGAGCGGGTAGCGGGAGGGCCAGGTAATGAGCAGTTCTTC.

The rearrangement links TRBV5-1 to TRBJ2-7; possibly TRBD2 for D (6 bases). V lost 5 bases and J 7 bases, leaving 16 bases between the germline ends. CDR1 is SGHRS, CDR2 YFSETQ, per germline. The CDR3 is made up of 13 amino acids. CDR3 bases: TGCGCCAGCAGGCGCGGAGGGGCGAAGGAGCAGTACTTC. Translating gives CASRRGGAKEQYF.

The chain couples TRBV9 to TRBJ2-7; D possibly corresponds to TRBD2 (6 bases). V dropped 6 bases and J dropped 6 bases, with 19 bases sitting between them. The CDR3 extends over 14 amino acids. CDR1 and CDR2 (germline): SGDLS, YYNGEE. The chain's CDR3 is CASNLRETGCEQYF. Written as DNA, the CDR3 is TGTGCCAGCAACCTCCGGGAGACCGGTTGCGAGCAGTACTTC.

The chain carries TRBV7-9 and TRBJ1-6; no firm D call. V dropped 1 base and J dropped 7 bases, with 11 bases sitting between them. Germline CDR1 SEHNR, CDR2 FQNEAQ (reference sequence). The CDR3 has 15 amino acids. The CDR3 DNA sequence: TGTGCCAGCAGCTTAGAGAGTGGAGGGAATTCACCCCTCCACTTT. It specifies CASSLESGGNSPLHF.

CDR3 residues: CASSSRTRGHDTQYF. The CDR3 coding sequence is TGTGCCAGCAGCTCCCGGACGCGGGGCCACGATACGCAGTATTTT. The chain links TRBV7-9 to TRBJ2-3, with a tentative D call TRBD2 (6 bases). The CDR3 spans 15 residues. Deletions cut 4 bases from V and 6 bases from J, with 17 bases between. Looked up from germline, CDR1 is SEHNR and CDR2 is FQNEAQ (reference sequence).

V is TRBV30 and J is TRBJ1-1, with D unclear. CDR1 and CDR2 (germline): GTSNPN, SVGIG (reference sequence). Trimming shortened V by 3 bases and J by 1 base, and 12 bases separated the two germline ends. This CDR3 spans 14 amino acids. This CDR3 reads CAWSSGRGNTEAFF. DNA for the CDR3: TGTGCCTGGAGCTCCGGACGGGGGAACACTGAAGCTTTCTTT.

This clone was seen once. V and J are TRBV27 and TRBJ2-7; 13 bases are a match to TRBD2. The V gene end was trimmed by 5 bases and the J gene end by 2 bases; junction bases not matched to a gene: 3. This CDR3 spans 15 amino acids. CDR1 and CDR2 from the germline V gene are MNHEY and SMNVEV (reference sequence). CDR3 loop: CASSVTSGRPYEQYF. The CDR3 bases are TGTGCCAGCAGTGTGACTAGCGGGAGGCCCTACGAGCAGTACTTC.

This chain links TRBV7-9 with TRBJ2-5; a weak D match, TRBD2 (5 bases). Trimming pared 3 bases from V and 3 bases from J, leaving 14 bases between. Germline-derived CDR1 and CDR2 are SEHNR and FQNEAQ (reference sequence). The CDR3 runs to 15 residues. The CDR3 bases are TGTGCCAGCAGCTTCAGCGGCCCGAGCGAAGAGACCCAGTACTTC. Amino acid sequence: CASSFSGPSEETQYF.

The chain is built from TRBV6-6 and TRBJ2-1; weak D call: TRBD2 (7 bases). The CDR3 runs 14 residues. CDR1 and CDR2 (germline): MNHNY, SVGAGI (reference sequence). Deletions cut 5 bases from V and 8 bases from J, with 16 bases between. The CDR3 loop reads CASSRARGADEQFF. The CDR3 region has the DNA TGTGCCAGCAGTCGGGCCCGGGGGGCGGATGAGCAGTTCTTC.

The chain joins TRBV18 to TRBJ2-7, with D possibly being TRBD2 (6 bases). V was clipped by 4 bases and J by 3 bases, with 13 bases between them. The length of the CDR3 is 14 residues. Germline V CDR1 and CDR2: KGHSH, LQKENI. The CDR3 sequence is CASSLERDFYEQYF. The CDR3 DNA reads TGTGCCAGCTCACTAGAACGGGACTTCTACGAGCAGTACTTC.

This clone was picked up one time. The CDR3 here is CASSLLAGEFRFF. CDR3 nucleotides: TGTGCCAGCAGTTTACTAGCGGGGGAGTTCAGGTTCTTC. The rearrangement links TRBV6-5 to TRBJ2-1; 11 nucleotides align to TRBD2. The germline V gene encodes CDR1 MNHEY and CDR2 SVGAGI. This CDR3 spans 13 amino acids. J was trimmed by 15 bases and V by 4 bases; bases with no gene match: 8.

This clone was counted a single time. The chain recombines TRBV6-5 with TRBJ1-2; the match to TRBD1 covers 7 bases. Germline CDR1 MNHEY, CDR2 SVGAGI. The V segment lost 6 bases and the J segment 4 bases; nucleotides outside the gene matches: 8. The CDR3 has 14 amino acids. The CDR3 sequence: CASSRSGGGYGYTF. DNA of the CDR3: TGTGCCAGCAGCCGCTCAGGGGGAGGCTATGGCTACACCTTC.

The CDR3 DNA reads TGTGCCAGCAGGACACAGGGGGCTGTGCAGTTCTTC. As protein: CASRTQGAVQFF. This chain links TRBV27 with TRBJ2-1, with 9 bases fitting TRBD1. V was clipped by 6 bases and J by 12 bases; unmatched bases: 6. CDR3 length: 12 amino acids. Germline CDR1 MNHEY, CDR2 SMNVEV (reference sequence).

This rearrangement joins TRBV28 to TRBJ1-5, with 8 bases that match TRBD1. This CDR3 comprises 13 residues. The germline V gene encodes CDR1 MDHEN and CDR2 SYDVKM. V gave up 5 bases and J gave up 4 bases; unmatched junction bases: 1. CDR3 residues: CASSDRGNQPQHF. The CDR3 nucleotides read TGTGCCAGCAGTGACAGGGGAAATCAGCCCCAGCATTTT. The full variable domain, its missing parts supplied by reference TRBV28 and TRBJ1-5, is DVKVTQSSRYLVKRTGEKVFLECVQDMDHENMFWYRQDPGLGLRLIYFSYDVKMKEKGDIPEGYSVSREKKERFSLILESASTNQTSMYLCASSDRGNQPQHFGDGTRLSIL.

This chain links TRBV28 with TRBJ1-5; 7 bases are shared with TRBD1. The germline V gene has CDR1 MDHEN and CDR2 SYDVKM. The CDR3 covers 16 residues. V trimming: 6 bases; J trimming: 2 bases; junction bases outside the gene matches: 10. CDR3 sequence reads: CASSVRGQGGNQPQHF. The CDR3 DNA follows: TGTGCCAGCAGCGTAAGGGGGCAGGGGGGCAATCAGCCCCAGCATTTT. Full variable domain (missing parts from reference TRBV28 and TRBJ1-5): DVKVTQSSRYLVKRTGEKVFLECVQDMDHENMFWYRQDPGLGLRLIYFSYDVKMKEKGDIPEGYSVSREKKERFSLILESASTNQTSMYLCASSVRGQGGNQPQHFGDGTRLSIL.

The chain uses TRBV27 and TRBJ1-1, with D perhaps TRBD1 (5 bases). This CDR3 spans 13 amino acids. Trimming cost V 5 bases and J 4 bases, with 11 bases left between them. CDR1 and CDR2 (germline): MNHEY, SMNVEV (reference sequence). CDR3 DNA sequence: TGTGCCAGCAGTCGGGGGGGGACCACTGAAGCTTTCTTT. It encodes CASSRGGTTEAFF.